Each of the 4 T cell receptor beta chains below was sequenced from the same sample in a study of cytomegalovirus exposure and HLA in healthy donors. Both 60 Vbeta primers and 13 Jbeta primers went into the PCR. Sequencing was performed with immunoSEQ multiplex PCR; in TCRdb, only in-frame clones are kept and a portion is missing. The sample has over 150,000 clones, about 74% seen once. The sample consisted of PBMCs. The receptors stem from a woman aged 40 to 50 in good health and CMV-seronegative.

V is TRBV11-3 and J is TRBJ2-1; 7 nucleotides match TRBD2. The CDR3 spans 16 residues. Looked up from germline, CDR1 is SGHNT and CDR2 is YENEEA. The V and J ends lost 5 bases and 3 bases, in that order; junction bases with no gene match: 10. The CDR3 DNA is TGTGCCAGCAGCCCGGTAGGACTAGGGAGCTACAATGAGCAGTTCTTC. Its translation: CASSPVGLGSYNEQFF.

J is TRBJ2-1 and V is TRBV5-1, with 12 bases lining up with TRBD2. Germline V CDR1 and CDR2: SGHRS, YFSETQ. The CDR3 runs to 16 residues. V shed 4 bases and J 5 bases; nucleotides not matched to a gene: 7. The CDR3 sequence is CASSPLAGGPNNEQFF. The CDR3 region has the DNA TGCGCCAGCAGCCCCCTAGCGGGGGGGCCCAACAATGAGCAGTTCTTC.

The chain is built from TRBV18 and TRBJ1-1, with a tentative D call TRBD1 (6 bases). The ends were cut back, 3 bases at V and 6 bases at J, with 11 bases in the middle. This CDR3 has 13 residues. Germline CDR1 KGHSH, CDR2 LQKENI. The CDR3 loop reads CASSPKQGSEAFF. The CDR3 DNA sequence: TGTGCCAGCTCACCGAAACAGGGCTCTGAAGCTTTCTTT.

This clone was observed a few times. The V gene is TRBV6-1, the J gene TRBJ2-5, with TRBD2 matching 8 bases. CDR1 is MNHNS and CDR2 is SASEGT in the germline V gene. The J segment lost 5 bases and the V segment lost 4 bases, leaving 6 bases of the junction unmatched. The CDR3 contains 14 residues. Here the CDR3 reads CASSGGRSWETQYF. The CDR3 DNA reads TGTGCCAGCAGTGGCGGGAGGAGTTGGGAGACCCAGTACTTC.